The 13 T cell receptor beta chains given below trace back to one sample, sequenced in a study of early T cells in non-severe SARS-CoV-2 infection. TCRdb re-called the 5' RACE reads through MiXCR, storing one row per CDR3 protein. The sample holds tens of thousands of distinct CDR3 sequences, more than 13% seen once. Source material: whole blood. The receptors originated from an adult who was a healthcare worker with PCR-confirmed SARS-CoV-2 infection or an uninfected control (not recorded which).

This chain uses TRBV3-2 with TRBJ1-5; the table's TRBD1 call for D was not verified on the DNA. TRBV3-2 is an annotated pseudogene. This CDR3 is 13 amino acids long. The CDR3 here is CASSQLQGQPQHF. The CDR3 DNA is TGTGCCAGCAGCCAGTTGCAGGGCCAGCCCCAGCATTTT.

This clonotype showed up just a few times. Its ends do not fully match the called genes, so a read error is possible. The chain is built from TRBV14 and TRBJ2-1, with D maybe TRBD1 (7 bases). Germline V gene sequence: CDR1 SGHDN, CDR2 FVKESK. The CDR3 is 14 amino acids. CDR3 sequence: CASTGGHPYNVQFF. Here the CDR3 DNA reads TGTGCCAGCACAGGGGGGCATCCCTACAATGTGCAGTTCTTC.

This clonotype was found a few times. The chain couples TRBV7-9 to TRBJ2-3; D remains ambiguous. In germline, CDR1 is SEHNR, CDR2 FQNEAQ (reference sequence). Trimming pared 2 bases from V and 6 bases from J, leaving 9 bases between. The CDR3 is 13 residues long. CDR3 nucleotide sequence: TGTGCCAGCAGCTTATTTGCGGCGGATACGCAGTATTTT. Its translation is CASSLFAADTQYF.

The rearrangement uses TRBV5-1 and TRBJ1-6; a possible D gene is TRBD1 (6 bases). This CDR3 comprises 16 residues. V was shortened by 1 base and J by 7 bases, with 15 bases between the two germline ends. The germline gives CDR1 SGHRS, CDR2 YFSETQ. The CDR3 region is CASSLYGGIGNSPLHF. Written as DNA, the CDR3 is TGCGCCAGCAGCTTGTATGGGGGCATCGGAAATTCACCCCTCCACTTT.

This clonotype was counted ten times or more. The chain links TRBV7-2 to TRBJ2-7, with TRBD2 matching over 10 bases. This CDR3 region has 15 residues. V lost 3 bases to trimming and J lost 5 bases; unmatched junction nucleotides: 7. Germline CDR1 reads SGHTA; CDR2 reads FQGNSA. The CDR3 is CASSLVTSGTHEQYF. As DNA, the CDR3 is TGTGCCAGCAGCTTGGTCACTAGCGGGACCCACGAGCAGTACTTC. The whole variable domain, filled in from reference TRBV7-2 and TRBJ2-7, reads GAGVSQSPSNKVTEKGKDVELRCDPISGHTALYWYRQSLGQGLEFLIYFQGNSAPDKSGLPSDRFSAERTGGSVSTLTIQRTQQEDSAVYLCASSLVTSGTHEQYFGPGTRLTVT.

This chain uses TRBV7-2 with TRBJ2-3, with D tentatively TRBD2 (5 bases). Germline loops: CDR1 SGHTA, CDR2 FQGNSA. Trimming pared 2 bases from V and 10 bases from J, leaving 7 bases between. This CDR3 is built from 11 residues. This CDR3 reads CASSLRRSQYF. CDR3 nucleotides: TGTGCCAGCAGCTTAAGGAGGTCGCAGTATTTT.

This clonotype was detected many times. This sequence joins TRBV29-1 and TRBJ2-3, with TRBD1 as a possible D gene (5 bases). The CDR3 length is 12 residues. Germline CDR1 SQVTM, CDR2 ANQGSEA. V was cut by 7 bases and J by 4 bases, with 12 bases left in between. The CDR3 spells CSGGRAADTQYF. The CDR3, as DNA: TGCAGCGGGGGCAGGGCAGCAGATACGCAGTATTTT.

The table lists this clonotype with a few counts. The chain has TRBV27 and TRBJ2-1; TRBD2 matches 7 bases. CDR1 is MNHEY, CDR2 SMNVEV, per germline (reference sequence). The CDR3 is made up of 17 amino acids. Losses at the gene ends were 5 bases for V and 4 bases for J; bases not matched to a gene: 14. In DNA form, the CDR3 reads TGTGCCAGCAGTCCGCGAGGGGCTAGCGGTCGATACAATGAGCAGTTCTTC. Encoded protein: CASSPRGASGRYNEQFF.

V gene TRBV5-6 combines with J gene TRBJ2-3; 9 nucleotides agree with TRBD1. The germline CDR1 and CDR2 sequences are SGHDT and YYEEEE. The ends lost 3 bases at V and 8 bases at J; junction bases unmatched: 10. CDR3 size: 15 residues. This CDR3 reads CASSSRDRAKGTQYF. The DNA of the CDR3 is TGTGCCAGCAGCTCCCGGGACAGGGCCAAAGGTACGCAGTATTTT.

This clonotype turned up a few times. V gene TRBV18 combines with J gene TRBJ2-7; D call uncertain. Deletions cut 0 bases from V and 6 bases from J, with 21 bases between. The CDR3 totals 17 residues. Germline V lookup: CDR1 KGHSH, CDR2 LQKENI. Here the CDR3 DNA reads TGTGCCAGCTCACCACCGCTCGGAGCCGGGTCTTCATCCGAGCAGTACTTC. It encodes CASSPPLGAGSSSEQYF. Looking up the rest from reference TRBV18 and TRBJ2-7 gives the full variable domain: NAGVMQNPRHLVRRRGQEARLRCSPMKGHSHVYWYRQLPEEGLKFMVYLQKENIIDESGMPKERFSAEFPKEGPSILRIQQVVRGDSAAYFCASSPPLGAGSSSEQYFGPGTRLTVT.

The rearrangement uses TRBV12-3 or TRBV12-4 and TRBJ1-2; the D gene is possibly TRBD1 (5 bases). Trimming stripped 6 bases from V and 4 bases from J, with 12 bases between. The CDR3 loop spans 13 amino acids. The CDR3 spells CASRPGTAYGYTF. CDR3 sequence (DNA): TGTGCCAGCAGACCTGGGACGGCCTATGGCTACACCTTC.

The chain carries TRBV18 and TRBJ2-7; 8 nucleotides line up with TRBD2. V dropped 1 base and J dropped 7; count of bases not matched to a gene: 6. This CDR3 region has 14 residues. CDR1 is KGHSH, CDR2 LQKENI, per germline. The CDR3 reads CASSPRTSYREQYF. CDR3 DNA sequence: TGTGCCAGCTCACCACGGACTAGCTATAGGGAGCAGTACTTC.

The chain employs TRBV4-1 and TRBJ2-1, with 7 bases fitting TRBD2. With 1 base clipped from V and 3 bases from J, the junction kept 9 bases outside the gene matches. The CDR3 contains 17 residues. Germline loops: CDR1 MGHRA, CDR2 YSYEKL. The CDR3, as DNA: TGCGCCAGCAGCCAAGGTAGCGGCGGGGGATTCTACAATGAGCAGTTCTTC. This encodes CASSQGSGGGFYNEQFF.